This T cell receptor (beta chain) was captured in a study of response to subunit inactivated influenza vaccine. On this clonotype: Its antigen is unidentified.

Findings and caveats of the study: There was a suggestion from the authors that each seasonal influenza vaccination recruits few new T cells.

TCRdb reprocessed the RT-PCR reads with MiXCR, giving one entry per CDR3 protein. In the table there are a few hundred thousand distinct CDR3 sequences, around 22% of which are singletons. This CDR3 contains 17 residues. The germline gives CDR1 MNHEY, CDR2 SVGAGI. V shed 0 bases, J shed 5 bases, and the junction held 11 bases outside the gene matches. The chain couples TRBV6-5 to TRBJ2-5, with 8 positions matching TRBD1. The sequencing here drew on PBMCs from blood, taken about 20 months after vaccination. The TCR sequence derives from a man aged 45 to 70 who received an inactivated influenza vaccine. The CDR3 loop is CASSYSFSRGHEETQYF. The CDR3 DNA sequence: TGTGCCAGCAGTTACTCGTTTTCCAGGGGGCATGAGGAGACCCAGTACTTC.